These T cell receptor beta chains were read from a single sample in a study of T-cell memory formation after mild COVID-19. Via MiXCR, TCRdb re-called the 5' RACE reads, giving one row per CDR3 protein. Counted here are about 82,000 distinct CDR3 sequences, 10% to 15% occurring once; the ten biggest clones make up less than 45%. The sample taken for sequencing was PBMCs or a T cell subset sorted from them (not recorded which). Receptors were obtained from a man younger than 35 who had mild COVID-19 (a few samples of this study predate the infection). Cell type and time point are not known. CDR3s include the opening cysteine and the closing phenylalanine or tryptophan. The D gene is left open where the match is weak. Clone size is shown for a subset of rows, as once, few, many or a class of expanded clone.

TRBV29-1	TRBJ1-2	TRBD1	few	CSASTDRGSVGYTF	TGCAGCGCCTCAACGGACAGGGGTTCGGTAGGCTACACCTTC
TRBV6-5	TRBJ2-5	-	-	CASSYPGSQETQYF	TGTGCCAGCAGTTACCCGGGAAGTCAAGAGACCCAGTACTTC
TRBV5-5	TRBJ2-1	-	-	CASTQGHEQFF	TGTGCCAGCACCCAGGGCCATGAGCAGTTCTTC
TRBV9	TRBJ1-1	-	-	CASSFSGTRNTEAFF	TGTGCCAGCAGCTTCTCCGGGACACGGAACACTGAAGCTTTCTTT
TRBV7-2	TRBJ2-1	-	few	CASSRTSGEQFF	TGTGCCAGCAGCAGGACAAGTGGTGAGCAGTTCTTC
TRBV7-8	TRBJ1-1	-	-	CASSSPELTNTEAFF	TGTGCCAGCAGCTCCCCAGAGCTCACGAACACTGAAGCTTTCTTT
TRBV6-2/TRBV6-3	TRBJ2-2	-	-	CASSFFALNTGELFF	TGTGCCAGCAGTTTTTTCGCTCTAAACACCGGGGAGCTGTTTTTT
TRBV6-5	TRBJ2-1	TRBD1	few	CASSVGTGGNEQFF	TGTGCCAGCAGTGTCGGGACAGGGGGCAATGAGCAGTTCTTC
TRBV6-5	TRBJ1-2	-	few	CASSYSIEGHPFF	TGTGCCAGCAGTTACTCGATCGAGGGACACCCCTTCTTC
TRBV7-9	TRBJ2-4	TRBD1	-	CASSGPGQGPKAKNIQYF	TGTGCCAGCAGCGGGCCGGGACAGGGGCCCAAGGCCAAAAACATTCAGTACTTC
TRBV6-2/TRBV6-3	TRBJ1-5	TRBD1	-	CASFWTGDGGPQHF	TGTGCCAGTTTTTGGACAGGGGATGGCGGGCCCCAGCATTTT
TRBV4-3	TRBJ1-4	-	many	CASSQGGRGEKLFF	TGCGCCAGCAGCCAAGGAGGTCGAGGAGAAAAACTGTTTTTT
TRBV4-1	TRBJ2-3	-	-	CASSQEPLGTDTQYF	TGCGCCAGCAGCCAAGAGCCCCTAGGGACAGATACGCAGTATTTT